The clone carrying this T cell receptor (beta chain) was recorded at least ten times. CDR1 is SGHDT, CDR2 YYEEEE, per germline. The CDR3 runs to 16 residues. Trimming removed 4 bases at V and 1 base at J, with 15 bases between. Using its own MiXCR run on the RT-PCR reads, TCRdb lists one record per CDR3 protein. The sample has about 680,000 distinct CDR3 sequences; 14% are singletons. The specimen was memory CD4+ T cells from blood. The sequence derives from a female donor in good health, serving as a healthy control. This rearrangement joins TRBV5-6 to TRBJ2-1; D may be TRBD1 (6 bases). The CDR3 spells CASSGGASYSYNEQFF. DNA for the CDR3: TGTGCCAGCAGCGGGGGCGCCAGTTATTCCTACAATGAGCAGTTCTTC.